The clone carrying this T cell receptor (beta chain) was seen more than once but under ten times. The method was immunoSEQ multiplex PCR; TCRdb's version includes in-frame clones alone and lacks a portion of them. The sample holds tens of thousands of clones, 80% to 90% seen once. V lost 0 bases to trimming and J lost 7 bases, with 7 bases between them. The germline CDR1 and CDR2 sequences are MNHEY and SMNVEV (reference sequence). The CDR3 loop spans 13 amino acids. This entry belongs to a study of OX40 agonist ivuxolimab in advanced cancers. The V gene is TRBV27, the J gene TRBJ1-5, with D uncertain. This specimen was CD4+ or CD8+ T cells sorted from blood, taken in a trial of the OX40 agonist ivuxolimab. The sequence was collected from an adult with an advanced solid tumor such as melanoma, head and neck, liver or kidney cancer. The CDR3 sequence is CASSLSMAQPQHF. The CDR3 DNA reads as TGTGCCAGCAGTTTATCCATGGCCCAGCCCCAGCATTTT.